Listed here are 27 T cell receptor beta chains from one sample, sequenced in a study of beta chain features in type 1 diabetes. Study results and caveats: In every one of the four CD4+ subsets, TCRB CDR3s were moderately but significantly shorter in Type 1 diabetes patients.

No antigen has been assigned to these receptors. Expressed TCRB transcripts were sequenced, since all the RNA that had been isolated was reverse transcribed. Only in-frame clones appear in the TCRdb table, and some are missing; sequencing was by immunoSEQ multiplex PCR. The table has roughly 730,000 clones, about an eighth seen once. The sequencing sample was made of naive CD4+ T cells from blood. Receptor source: a man aged 18 to 29 with type 1 diabetes.

This rearrangement joins TRBV5-6 to TRBJ2-3; 9 positions match TRBD2. Unmatched junction bases numbered 4, after V lost 2 bases and J lost 3 bases. In germline, CDR1 is SGHDT, CDR2 YYEEEE. This CDR3 is built from 15 residues. The CDR3 spells CASSFLAGSTDTQYF. CDR3 bases: TGTGCCAGCAGCTTTCTAGCGGGGAGTACAGATACGCAGTATTTT.

This clone has only a few counts. V is TRBV14 and J is TRBJ1-6; 8 bases are shared with TRBD1. Trimming cost V 1 base and J 5 bases; bases outside gene matches: 4. In germline, CDR1 is SGHDN, CDR2 FVKESK. The length of the CDR3 is 16 residues. The CDR3 protein is CASSQGTGPHNSPLHF. CDR3 coding DNA: TGTGCCAGCAGCCAAGGGACAGGGCCCCATAATTCACCCCTCCACTTT. Supplemented by reference TRBV14 and TRBJ1-6, the full variable domain reads EAGVTQFPSHSVIEKGQTVTLRCDPISGHDNLYWYRRVMGKEIKFLLHFVKESKQDESGMPNNRFLAERTGGTYSTLKVQPAELEDSGVYFCASSQGTGPHNSPLHFGNGTRLTVT.

This clone was observed a few times. The rearrangement links TRBV19 to TRBJ2-2; possibly TRBD1 for D (6 bases). CDR1 is LNHDA, CDR2 SQIVND, per germline (reference sequence). The CDR3 is 14 amino acids. Trimming removed 7 bases from V and 2 bases from J, with 11 bases in between. The CDR3 sequence is CASTPGQNTGELFF. CDR3 coding DNA: TGTGCCAGTACCCCGGGACAAAACACCGGGGAGCTGTTTTTT.

This clone was detected only a few times. This rearrangement joins TRBV7-9 to TRBJ1-2; D perhaps matches TRBD1 (5 bases). V lost 7 bases and J lost 4, with 13 bases in between. CDR1 is SEHNR and CDR2 is FQNEAQ in the germline V gene (reference sequence). The CDR3 is made up of 13 amino acids. For the CDR3, the DNA is TGTGCCAGCATCGGGGGATTTTCCTATGGCTACACCTTC. It encodes CASIGGFSYGYTF.

The chain has TRBV9 and TRBJ2-3; D gene uncertain. Germline V CDR1 and CDR2: SGDLS, YYNGEE. The CDR3 loop spans 13 amino acids. Trimming removed 7 bases at V and 0 bases at J, with 9 bases between. This chain's CDR3 is CASHHESTDTQYF. CDR3 bases: TGTGCCAGCCACCACGAGAGCACAGATACGCAGTATTTT.

The chain has TRBV5-4 and TRBJ2-3, with D uncertain. The germline V and J ends were trimmed by 4 bases and 4 bases, with 7 bases remaining between them. The CDR3 sequence is 12 residues long. The germline CDR1 and CDR2 sequences are SGHNT and YYREEE (reference sequence). As DNA, the CDR3 is TGTGCCAGCAGCACCACGTCAGATACGCAGTATTTT. This translates into CASSTTSDTQYF.

The chain employs TRBV4-1 and TRBJ2-1; possible D gene TRBD2, 5 bases. CDR1 and CDR2 (germline): MGHRA, YSYEKL. V was cut by 0 bases and J by 5 bases, with 17 bases left in between. The CDR3 is 17 amino acids. The CDR3 loop reads CASSQDEGLVIHNEQFF. CDR3 nucleotides: TGCGCCAGCAGCCAAGATGAGGGTCTAGTTATCCACAATGAGCAGTTCTTC.

V usage is TRBV7-2 and J usage is TRBJ2-5, with D possibly being TRBD1 (6 bases). CDR1 SGHTA and CDR2 FQGNSA come from the germline V gene. The CDR3 sequence is 14 residues long. V lost 5 bases, J lost 1 base, and 11 bases lay in between. The CDR3 spells CASSTRQVQETQYF. The DNA for the CDR3 is TGTGCCAGCAGCACCCGACAGGTCCAAGAGACCCAGTACTTC. The whole variable domain, filled in from reference TRBV7-2 and TRBJ2-5, reads GAGVSQSPSNKVTEKGKDVELRCDPISGHTALYWYRQSLGQGLEFLIYFQGNSAPDKSGLPSDRFSAERTGGSVSTLTIQRTQQEDSAVYLCASSTRQVQETQYFGPGTRLLVL.

The chain combines TRBV5-1 with TRBJ2-2; no clear D gene. The ends were cut back, 7 bases at V and 2 bases at J, with 9 bases in the middle. This CDR3 region has 13 residues. Germline-derived CDR1 and CDR2 are SGHRS and YFSETQ. CDR3 residues: CASSRQNTGELFF. The CDR3 DNA reads TGCGCCAGCTCCAGGCAAAACACCGGGGAGCTGTTTTTT.

The rearrangement joins TRBV30 to TRBJ2-1, with D possibly being TRBD1 (5 bases). This CDR3 region has 14 residues. With 0 bases removed from V and 4 bases from J, the gap between germline ends came to 10 bases. CDR1 is GTSNPN, CDR2 SVGIG, per germline (reference sequence). The CDR3 loop reads CAWSVVQEYNEQFF. The DNA for the CDR3 is TGTGCCTGGAGTGTAGTACAGGAATACAATGAGCAGTTCTTC.

The chain joins TRBV7-2 to TRBJ2-7; 9 bases fit TRBD1. The CDR3 runs 15 residues. Looked up from germline, CDR1 is SGHTA and CDR2 is FQGNSA. V was clipped by 5 bases and J by 4 bases; unmatched bases: 9. The DNA of the CDR3 is TGTGCCAGCAGCATCACAGGGGGCGCCGGATACGAGCAGTACTTC. It specifies CASSITGGAGYEQYF.

In this sample, this clone turned up a few times. The rearrangement links TRBV5-4 to TRBJ1-2, with D perhaps TRBD1 (5 bases). Between the trimmed V and J ends, which lost 3 bases and 3 bases, there was a span of 21 bases. The CDR3 is 17 residues long. Germline V gene sequence: CDR1 SGHNT, CDR2 YYREEE (reference sequence). CDR3 loop: CASSSEGFQGFDYGYTF. CDR3 sequence (DNA): TGTGCCAGCAGCTCCGAGGGGTTCCAGGGTTTTGACTATGGCTACACCTTC.

This clone was picked up a small number of times. The chain joins TRBV29-1 to TRBJ2-7; D ambiguous. V dropped 6 bases and J dropped 0 bases, with 27 bases sitting between them. Germline V gene data show CDR1 as SQVTM and CDR2 as ANQGSEA. CDR3 length: 18 residues. CDR3 sequence (DNA): TGCAGCGTGGCAGATTCCCGTATACTCTCCTCGAGCTCCTACGAGCAGTACTTC. Translated, it gives CSVADSRILSSSSYEQYF.

The CDR3 reads CASSEQVDREQYF. The CDR3, as DNA: TGTGCCAGCAGTGAACAGGTTGATCGCGAGCAGTACTTC. This chain links TRBV6-1 with TRBJ2-7, with D unresolved. The V end was cut by 2 bases, the J end by 6 bases, with 11 bases between. This CDR3 spans 13 amino acids. The germline gives CDR1 MNHNS, CDR2 SASEGT.

A word on this clone: Other DNA sequences within the sample encode an identical CDR3. The rearrangement links TRBV30 to TRBJ1-1; weak D call: TRBD1 (6 bases). The CDR3 extends over 14 amino acids. Trimming shortened V by 0 bases and J by 5 bases, and 13 bases separated the two germline ends. CDR1 and CDR2 (germline): GTSNPN, SVGIG (reference sequence). Here the CDR3 DNA reads TGTGCCTGGAGTGTAGAAGGAGGGGGGACTGAAGCTTTCTTT. Protein product: CAWSVEGGGTEAFF.

The chain joins TRBV5-1 to TRBJ2-7; 8 bases map to TRBD1. V was clipped by 1 base and J by 0 bases; unmatched bases: 9. Germline V gene lookup returns CDR1 SGHRS and CDR2 YFSETQ. The length of the CDR3 is 17 residues. CDR3 protein: CASSLFGTGLTSYEQYF. Here the CDR3 DNA reads TGCGCCAGCAGCTTGTTCGGGACAGGCCTGACCTCCTACGAGCAGTACTTC.

This rearrangement joins TRBV4-1 to TRBJ2-3, with D perhaps assigned TRBD1 or TRBD2 (5 bases each). This CDR3 spans 18 amino acids. The germline CDR1 and CDR2 sequences are MGHRA and YSYEKL. V was clipped by 2 bases and J by 4 bases, with 22 bases between them. CDR3: CASSQNEGSVPIADTQYF. DNA of the CDR3: TGCGCCAGCAGCCAAAATGAGGGGTCAGTTCCTATCGCAGATACGCAGTATTTT.

The rearrangement joins TRBV30 to TRBJ1-1; D remains ambiguous. CDR3 size: 14 residues. Per the germline V gene, CDR1 is GTSNPN and CDR2 is SVGIG (reference sequence). V was pared by 2 bases and J by 0 bases, with 10 bases between. The CDR3 nucleotides are TGTGCCTGGAGTAGCGGCAGGATGAACACTGAAGCTTTCTTT. Translated: CAWSSGRMNTEAFF.

This clone was seen more than once but under ten times. The chain is built from TRBV12-5 and TRBJ2-2; 8 bases match TRBD2. The ends lost 3 bases at V and 13 bases at J; junction bases unmatched: 10. The CDR3 totals 14 residues. Germline CDR1 is LGHNT and CDR2 is FRNRAP. In DNA form, the CDR3 reads TGTGCTAGTGGTTTAGGACTAGCCGCCAATCGGCTGTTTTTT. It yields the protein CASGLGLAANRLFF.

This clone was detected only a few times. The J gene is TRBJ2-1, the V gene TRBV5-4; a possible D gene is TRBD2 (6 bases). V lost 4 bases, J lost 10 bases, and 24 bases lay in between. CDR1 and CDR2 from the germline V gene are SGHNT and YYREEE (reference sequence). The CDR3 has 16 amino acids. Here the CDR3 reads CASSPGPGLESGEQFF. Here the CDR3 DNA reads TGTGCCAGCAGCCCTGGCCCGGGACTGGAAAGTGGCGAGCAGTTCTTC. Combining the CDR3 with reference TRBV5-4 and TRBJ2-1 gives the whole variable domain ETGVTQSPTHLIKTRGQQVTLRCSSQSGHNTVSWYQQALGQGPQFIFQYYREEENGRGNFPPRFSGLQFPNYSSELNVNALELDDSALYLCASSPGPGLESGEQFFGPGTRLTVL.

The rearrangement joins TRBV2 to TRBJ2-2, with 8 bases matching TRBD1. Germline CDR1 is SNHLY and CDR2 is FYNNEI. The CDR3 loop spans 15 amino acids. With V trimmed by 5 bases and J by 4 bases, 6 bases remained unmatched. The CDR3 region is CASSLDRGGTGELFF. The CDR3 DNA is TGTGCCAGCAGTCTAGACAGGGGCGGCACCGGGGAGCTGTTTTTT.

The gene calls are TRBV7-2 and TRBJ2-5; maybe TRBD1 (6 bases). The ends were cut back, 5 bases at V and 2 bases at J, with 12 bases in the middle. Germline V gene sequence: CDR1 SGHTA, CDR2 FQGNSA. The CDR3 consists of 14 residues. The CDR3 DNA follows: TGTGCCAGCAGCCACTCGACAGGACAAGAGACCCAGTACTTC. It codes for CASSHSTGQETQYF.

The V gene is TRBV19, the J gene TRBJ1-1; D is unclear. Germline CDR1 and CDR2: LNHDA and SQIVND (reference sequence). The CDR3 has 13 residues. V dropped 5 bases and J dropped 1 base, with 8 bases sitting between them. The CDR3 DNA is TGTGCCAGTAGTTCCCACCAGAACACTGAAGCTTTCTTT. Residues: CASSSHQNTEAFF.

This chain connects TRBV19 to TRBJ1-1; a possible D gene is TRBD1 (6 bases). V gave up 7 bases and J gave up 0 bases, with 9 bases separating them. The CDR3 loop spans 13 amino acids. The germline gives CDR1 LNHDA, CDR2 SQIVND (reference sequence). As DNA, the CDR3 is TGTGCCAGTACAGGGGACCTGAACACTGAAGCTTTCTTT. Protein sequence: CASTGDLNTEAFF.

This clone was counted between two and nine times. The junction differs from germline at one of its ends, possibly a read error. The chain links TRBV2 to TRBJ1-2, with TRBD1 matching over 8 bases. The CDR3 loop spans 14 amino acids. CDR1 is SNHLY, CDR2 FYNNEI, per germline. The CDR3 protein is CASSEDQGADGYTF. The CDR3 coding sequence is TGTGCCAGCAGCGAAGATCAGGGGGCGGATGGCTACACCTTC.

J is TRBJ1-6 and V is TRBV10-3; D uncertain. V lost 10 bases, J lost 6 bases, and 13 bases lay in between. This CDR3 has 13 residues. The germline V gene has CDR1 ENHRY and CDR2 SYGVKD. CDR3 DNA sequence: TGTGCCAGCCACCTGGGAGGTAATTCACCCCTCCACTTT. It encodes CASHLGGNSPLHF.

The rearrangement uses TRBV27 and TRBJ1-5, with D perhaps matching TRBD1 (5 bases). Looked up from germline, CDR1 is MNHEY and CDR2 is SMNVEV (reference sequence). The CDR3 is made up of 16 amino acids. Trimming removed 6 bases from V and 1 base from J, with 16 bases in between. The CDR3 protein is CASRRKAGESNQPQHF. CDR3 nucleotides: TGTGCCAGCAGACGGAAAGCGGGGGAAAGCAATCAGCCCCAGCATTTT.